This passage covers 12 T cell receptor beta chains from one sample sequenced in a study of T-cell memory formation after mild COVID-19. TCRdb fed the 5' RACE reads into MiXCR, producing one record per CDR3 protein. The data show 190,000 or so distinct CDR3 sequences, around a fifth seen once. Sequenced material: PBMCs or a T cell subset sorted from them (not recorded which). The source is an adult woman who had mild COVID-19 (a few samples of this study predate the infection). Cell type and time point are not known.

J is TRBJ2-7 and V is TRBV5-1; D unclear. V gave up 0 bases and J gave up 3 bases, with 16 bases separating them. CDR3 length equals 16 residues. Germline V CDR1 and CDR2: SGHRS, YFSETQ. Here the CDR3 DNA reads TGCGCCAGCAGCTTGGCCACGACGGAGTTAGACTACGAGCAGTACTTC. Protein product: CASSLATTELDYEQYF.

V is TRBV28 and J is TRBJ2-3; maybe TRBD2 (5 bases). The CDR3 has 17 amino acids. CDR1 and CDR2 from the germline V gene are MDHEN and SYDVKM. V dropped 5 bases and J dropped 2 bases, with 20 bases sitting between them. The CDR3 sequence: CASSRLVRTLNTDTQYF. The CDR3 DNA is TGTGCCAGCAGTCGACTTGTCCGGACTTTAAACACAGATACGCAGTATTTT.

The chain combines TRBV5-6 with TRBJ2-7; possible D gene TRBD2, 6 bases. The V gene lost 4 bases and the J gene lost 3 bases, with 20 bases spanning the gap. Germline values: CDR1 SGHDT, CDR2 YYEEEE. This CDR3 contains 16 residues. CDR3 residues: CASSLPPTSLRYEQYF. CDR3 DNA sequence: TGTGCCAGCAGCCTCCCCCCGACTAGTCTACGCTACGAGCAGTACTTC.

CDR3 amino acids: CASSLNGGSTDTQYF. The CDR3 DNA follows: TGCGCCAGCAGCTTGAACGGCGGGAGCACAGATACGCAGTATTTT. The chain combines TRBV5-1 with TRBJ2-3; a weak D match, TRBD2 (5 bases). Germline-derived CDR1 and CDR2 are SGHRS and YFSETQ. Trimming left V 1 base short and J 0 bases short, with 9 bases between. The CDR3 is 15 amino acids.

The V call is TRBV7-6, the J call TRBJ2-3; 8 bases align to TRBD2. Trimming at V came to 2 bases and at J to 0 bases, leaving 7 bases not matched to a gene. The CDR3 covers 17 residues. CDR1 and CDR2 from the germline V gene are SGHVS and FNYEAQ. The CDR3 spells CASSLPYGGGSTDTQYF. CDR3 nucleotide sequence: TGTGCCAGCAGCTTACCCTACGGGGGGGGAAGCACAGATACGCAGTATTTT.

This chain connects TRBV11-2 to TRBJ2-1; TRBD2 aligns across 11 bases. The trim removed 0 bases at V and 4 bases at J, leaving 2 bases unmatched. Per the germline V gene, CDR1 is SGHAT and CDR2 is FQNNGV. This CDR3 is 16 amino acids long. The CDR3 here is CASSLEGTSGYNEQFF. The CDR3 DNA reads TGTGCCAGCAGCTTAGAGGGGACTAGCGGTTACAATGAGCAGTTCTTC.

This chain links TRBV11-2 with TRBJ1-2; weak D call: TRBD1 (5 bases). The CDR3 contains 15 residues. V shed 1 base and J shed 4 bases, with 13 bases lying between them. Looked up from germline, CDR1 is SGHAT and CDR2 is FQNNGV. The CDR3: CASSLVSGIGYGYTF. CDR3 in DNA: TGTGCCAGCAGCTTAGTTTCAGGGATTGGCTATGGCTACACCTTC.

This clonotype was detected only a few times. The rearrangement links TRBV2 to TRBJ2-1, with 11 bases aligning to TRBD1. Trimming took 3 bases from V and 7 from J; bases not matched to a gene: 5. The CDR3 consists of 15 residues. Germline CDR1 and CDR2: SNHLY and FYNNEI. The DNA of the CDR3 is TGTGCCAGCAGTGACCGGGACAGGGGGTGGAATGAGCAGTTCTTC. The encoded protein is CASSDRDRGWNEQFF. The variable domain in full, with the rest retrieved from reference TRBV2 and TRBJ2-1, is EPEVTQTPSHQVTQMGQEVILRCVPISNHLYFYWYRQILGQKVEFLVSFYNNEISEKSEIFDDQFSVERPDGSNFTLKIRSTKLEDSAMYFCASSDRDRGWNEQFFGPGTRLTVL.

This clonotype was seen a few times. This rearrangement joins TRBV5-5 to TRBJ1-1, with D unclear. There are 13 residues in the CDR3. Germline V gives CDR1 SGHKS, CDR2 YYEKEE (reference sequence). V gave up 2 bases and J gave up 5 bases, with 10 bases separating them. As DNA, the CDR3 is TGTGCCAGCAGCTTTTCCCACGGGACTGAAGCTTTCTTT. It translates to CASSFSHGTEAFF.

This clonotype appeared a few times. CDR3 DNA: TGTGCCAGCAGCGATCGGACAGGGCTATACGAGCAGTACTTC. Translation gives CASSDRTGLYEQYF. The chain is built from TRBV7-9 and TRBJ2-7; TRBD1 matches 8 bases. V shed 5 bases, J shed 4 bases, and the junction held 7 bases outside the gene matches. CDR3 size: 14 residues. Per the germline V gene, CDR1 is SEHNR and CDR2 is FQNEAQ (reference sequence).

This clonotype was observed once. The genes are TRBV4-2 and TRBJ2-3; TRBD2 agrees at 10 bases. V was clipped by 2 bases and J by 2 bases; unmatched bases: 10. This CDR3 is built from 18 residues. Germline V CDR1 and CDR2: LGHNA, YNFKEQ. CDR3 in amino acids: CASSQLHSGGTITDTQYF. The CDR3 region has the DNA TGTGCCAGCAGCCAACTCCATAGCGGGGGGACCATCACAGATACGCAGTATTTT.

This clonotype was found a few times. The chain employs TRBV7-9 and TRBJ2-7; TRBD2 agrees at 9 bases. V lost 5 bases, J lost 4 bases, and 12 bases stayed unmatched. The CDR3 is 16 residues long. Germline V CDR1 and CDR2: SEHNR, FQNEAQ (reference sequence). Written as DNA, the CDR3 is TGTGCCAGCAGCCCCCATAGCGGGAGATCGCTTTACGAGCAGTACTTC. Protein: CASSPHSGRSLYEQYF.